This passage covers 2 T cell receptor beta chains from one sample sequenced in a study of blood T cells in healthy people across ages. The use of a sample-barcoded 5' primer and a J-beta primer mix characterized a second PCR of about 7 to 12 cycles. Using its own MiXCR run on the 5' RACE reads, TCRdb lists one record per CDR3 protein. Counted here are around 1,000,000 distinct CDR3 sequences, more than 30% occurring once; the ten biggest clones make up 13%. The sample consisted of blood. All receptors come from a young man in good health.

As DNA, the CDR3 is TGTGCCAGCAGCCAAGAACCTAGCGGGGGGGCTGCGCAGTATTTT. Amino acid sequence: CASSQEPSGGAAQYF. V and J are TRBV3-1 and TRBJ2-3; 12 bases match TRBD2. The CDR3 totals 15 residues. Trimming cost V 0 bases and J 10 bases; bases outside gene matches: 5. CDR1 and CDR2 from the germline V gene are LGHDT and YNNKEL (reference sequence).

A few counts support this clonotype. The chain links TRBV12-3 or TRBV12-4 to TRBJ2-7, with 9 bases that match TRBD2. Trimming took 3 bases from V and 7 from J; bases not matched to a gene: 7. CDR3 length equals 14 residues. CDR3 sequence (DNA): TGTGCCAGCAGTTTCAGCGGGGGGTACAATGAGCAGTACTTC. This codes for CASSFSGGYNEQYF.